The 21 T cell receptor beta chains reported below all come from one sample, sequenced in a study of blood T cell repertoires in COVID-19. Profiled with immunoSEQ multiplex PCR; TCRdb holds only in-frame clones, not every one. The repertoire holds 100,000 or so clones, with 65% to 85% as singletons. The sample consisted of peripheral blood. These TCRs come from a man in his sixties or seventies with active or convalescent COVID-19.

This clone was seen only once. The V call is TRBV5-1, the J call TRBJ1-1; maybe TRBD1 (6 bases). V was shortened by 0 bases and J by 0 bases, with 12 bases between the two germline ends. The CDR3 sequence is 16 residues long. CDR1 is SGHRS and CDR2 is YFSETQ in the germline V gene. The CDR3 region has the DNA TGCGCCAGCAGCTTGGGACAGGCGGCAATGAACACTGAAGCTTTCTTT. It is translated as CASSLGQAAMNTEAFF.

The chain is built from TRBV28 and TRBJ1-3, with D perhaps matching TRBD1 (5 bases). The V end was cut by 0 bases, the J end by 3 bases, with 12 bases between. The CDR3 spans 16 residues. Germline V gene lookup returns CDR1 MDHEN and CDR2 SYDVKM. The CDR3 nucleotides read TGTGCCAGCAGTTTATGGGGCGCCCAGGGTGGAAACACCATATATTTT. Encoded protein: CASSLWGAQGGNTIYF.

This chain uses TRBV10-3 with TRBJ1-3; the D is unclear. The germline V and J ends were trimmed by 6 bases and 2 bases, with 11 bases remaining between them. CDR1 ENHRY and CDR2 SYGVKD come from the germline V gene. The CDR3 has 14 amino acids. The CDR3 is CAIRETDAGNTIYF. The CDR3 DNA sequence: TGTGCCATCAGGGAAACAGATGCTGGAAACACCATATATTTT.

The sample holds one count of this clone. The rearrangement uses TRBV19 and TRBJ1-1; D is perhaps TRBD1 (5 bases). Germline V lookup: CDR1 LNHDA, CDR2 SQIVND (reference sequence). Trimming shortened V by 4 bases and J by 6 bases, and 21 bases separated the two germline ends. The CDR3 loop spans 16 amino acids. CDR3: CASSTGVTLSLSEAFF. The CDR3 DNA follows: TGTGCCAGTAGTACGGGGGTGACCTTATCCCTCTCTGAAGCTTTCTTT.

This chain connects TRBV27 to TRBJ2-3; 7 bases align to TRBD2. Germline values: CDR1 MNHEY, CDR2 SMNVEV (reference sequence). The CDR3 has 16 residues. Unmatched junction bases numbered 6, after V lost 3 bases and J lost 0 bases. CDR3 amino acids: CASSFLVRGSTDTQYF. CDR3 DNA: TGTGCCAGCAGTTTTCTGGTGCGGGGGAGCACAGATACGCAGTATTTT.

This chain uses TRBV7-9 with TRBJ1-2, with 7 nucleotides matching TRBD1. V lost 5 bases and J lost 6; bases outside the gene matches: 6. CDR3 length: 13 residues. Germline CDR1 and CDR2: SEHNR and FQNEAQ (reference sequence). The CDR3 bases are TGTGCCAGCAGCCCGACAGGGTCGCATGGCTACACCTTC. This encodes CASSPTGSHGYTF.

CDR3 nucleotides: TGTGCCAGCAGCTCCCCGGGACAGGGGCAAGAGACCCAGTACTTC. Protein sequence: CASSSPGQGQETQYF. The chain recombines TRBV6-5 with TRBJ2-5, with 10 bases that match TRBD1. The germline CDR1 and CDR2 sequences are MNHEY and SVGAGI. J lost 2 bases, V lost 6 bases, and 6 bases had no gene match. The CDR3 is made up of 15 amino acids.

The gene calls are TRBV5-4 and TRBJ2-7; D is perhaps TRBD1 (5 bases). Trimming pared 6 bases from V and 0 bases from J, leaving 10 bases between. In germline, CDR1 is SGHNT, CDR2 YYREEE (reference sequence). The CDR3 runs 13 residues. The DNA for the CDR3 is TGTGCCAGCACCTCGACAGACTCCTACGAGCAGTACTTC. Its translation: CASTSTDSYEQYF.

This rearrangement joins TRBV28 to TRBJ1-1; D not resolved. This CDR3 spans 13 amino acids. Per germline, CDR1 MDHEN and CDR2 SYDVKM. V shed 7 bases and J shed 0 bases, with 9 bases lying between them. The chain's CDR3 is CASTREMNTEAFF. The DNA for the CDR3 is TGTGCCAGCACCCGGGAGATGAACACTGAAGCTTTCTTT.

The chain uses TRBV11-1 and TRBJ1-2; 8 bases map to TRBD1. With V trimmed by 2 bases and J by 2 bases, 4 bases remained unmatched. The CDR3 spans 15 residues. The germline gives CDR1 SGHAT, CDR2 FQDESV (reference sequence). The CDR3 DNA follows: TGTGCCAGCAGCTTATCCCGGGACAGGAACTATGGCTACACCTTC. This codes for CASSLSRDRNYGYTF.

The chain carries TRBV6-5 and TRBJ2-7; 7 nucleotides line up with TRBD1. The CDR3 sequence is 15 residues long. CDR1 MNHEY and CDR2 SVGAGI come from the germline V gene. V dropped 6 bases and J dropped 7; count of bases not matched to a gene: 15. The CDR3 loop is CASRGWDRYTGEQYF. In nucleotides, the CDR3 is TGTGCCAGCAGGGGGTGGGACAGATATACAGGGGAGCAGTACTTC.

The gene calls are TRBV20-1 and TRBJ2-3; 14 nucleotides match TRBD2. There are 19 residues in the CDR3. J lost 0 bases, V lost 3 bases, and 11 bases had no gene match. The germline gives CDR1 DFQATT, CDR2 SNEGSKA (reference sequence). CDR3 residues: CSASRTSGGPLSSTDTQYF. CDR3 nucleotide sequence: TGCAGTGCTAGTCGGACTAGCGGGGGGCCCCTCTCGAGCACAGATACGCAGTATTTT.

V gene TRBV7-3 combines with J gene TRBJ2-3; 7 bases agree with TRBD2. The V gene's germline CDR1 is SGHTA and CDR2 FQGTGA. The CDR3 is 16 residues long. Germline trimming cut 3 bases from V and 6 bases from J; bases unmatched to any gene: 12. The DNA of the CDR3 is TGTGCCAGCAGCTTCGGGGGAGCGGGAAAGTTCGATACGCAGTATTTT. This gives the protein CASSFGGAGKFDTQYF.

V gene TRBV3-1 (or the pseudogene TRBV3-2) combines with J gene TRBJ2-3, with TRBD2 matching 9 bases. Trimming at V came to 4 bases and at J to 4 bases, leaving 9 bases not matched to a gene. This CDR3 has 16 amino acids. CDR1 and CDR2 from the germline V gene are LGHDT and YNNKEL (reference sequence). Here the CDR3 reads CASSPPLAGRADTQYF. CDR3 DNA sequence: TGTGCCAGCAGCCCCCCCCTAGCGGGGCGAGCAGATACGCAGTATTTT.

This clone has only one observation. V gene TRBV3-1 (or the pseudogene TRBV3-2) combines with J gene TRBJ2-5; 14 bases map to TRBD2. The CDR3 extends over 19 amino acids. The J segment lost 2 bases and the V segment lost 3 bases, leaving 11 bases of the junction unmatched. Germline loops: CDR1 LGHDT, CDR2 YNNKEL (reference sequence). CDR3 nucleotide sequence: TGTGCCAGCAGCCAGCCGACTGGACTAGCGGGGGGAAAGCAAGAGACCCAGTACTTC. Its protein is CASSQPTGLAGGKQETQYF.

The rearrangement links TRBV6-2 or TRBV6-3 to TRBJ1-1, with TRBD1 matching 7 bases. Germline lookup yields CDR1 MNHEY and CDR2 SVGEGT. This CDR3 contains 16 residues. The V and J ends lost 6 bases and 4 bases, in that order; junction bases with no gene match: 14. The CDR3 loop reads CASSRGADRRRTEAFF. The CDR3 DNA follows: TGTGCCAGCAGCCGTGGGGCGGACAGGCGCCGCACTGAAGCTTTCTTT.

The chain is built from TRBV7-2 and TRBJ1-5; D gene unclear. This CDR3 contains 14 residues. V was shortened by 2 bases and J by 4 bases, with 9 bases between the two germline ends. The V gene's germline CDR1 is SGHTA and CDR2 FQGNSA. In nucleotides, the CDR3 is TGTGCCAGCAGCTTACACAGTAGTAATCAGCCCCAGCATTTT. This translates into CASSLHSSNQPQHF.

The gene calls are TRBV7-6 and TRBJ2-7; 8 bases line up with TRBD1. V trimming: 1 base; J trimming: 1 base; junction bases outside the gene matches: 6. The CDR3 is 16 amino acids. Germline V CDR1 and CDR2: SGHVS, FNYEAQ. The chain's CDR3 is CASSLVGTGPSYEQYF. Written as DNA, the CDR3 is TGTGCCAGCAGCTTAGTGGGGACAGGACCTTCCTACGAGCAGTACTTC.

The chain carries TRBV7-2 and TRBJ1-2, with 7 bases matching TRBD1. The CDR3 has 16 residues. Germline trimming cut 5 bases from V and 3 bases from J; bases unmatched to any gene: 12. CDR1 is SGHTA and CDR2 is FQGNSA in the germline V gene. CDR3 loop: CASSRNRDSSYYGYTF. The CDR3 DNA follows: TGTGCCAGCAGCCGCAACCGGGACAGCTCATACTATGGCTACACCTTC.

The chain recombines TRBV27 with TRBJ2-5; 13 nucleotides match TRBD2. Trimming at V came to 5 bases and at J to 5 bases, leaving 5 bases not matched to a gene. There are 15 residues in the CDR3. CDR1 is MNHEY and CDR2 is SMNVEV in the germline V gene (reference sequence). CDR3 sequence: CASSRTSGGVETQYF. The CDR3 DNA sequence: TGTGCCAGCAGTCGGACTAGCGGGGGAGTGGAGACCCAGTACTTC.

The chain recombines TRBV5-1 with TRBJ2-1; 9 bases agree with TRBD1. This CDR3 is built from 16 residues. J lost 7 bases, V lost 4 bases, and 12 bases had no gene match. Germline V gives CDR1 SGHRS, CDR2 YFSETQ. The chain's CDR3 is CASSRSGTGIENEQFF. The CDR3 DNA reads TGCGCCAGCAGCAGATCCGGGACAGGGATAGAGAATGAGCAGTTCTTC.